What follows are 19 T cell receptor beta chains derived from one specimen sequenced in a study of identical twins. MiXCR, applied by TCRdb to the 5' RACE reads, yields one record per CDR3 protein. Among some 1,700,000 distinct CDR3 sequences listed, roughly a third were seen once. Specimen: cord blood. The source is a newborn girl in good health.

This clonotype was found a few times. This chain connects TRBV6-6 to TRBJ2-3; 13 positions agree with TRBD2. Germline trimming cut 2 bases from V and 1 base from J; bases unmatched to any gene: 0. Germline-derived CDR1 and CDR2 are MNHNY and SVGAGI (reference sequence). The CDR3 consists of 16 residues. The DNA for the CDR3 is TGTGCCAGCAGTTACGGGACTAGCGGGGGCACAGATACGCAGTATTTT. Translating it yields CASSYGTSGGTDTQYF.

The chain carries TRBV30 and TRBJ2-2, with D maybe TRBD1 (5 bases). V lost 3 bases and J 5 bases, leaving 16 bases between the germline ends. The germline V gene has CDR1 GTSNPN and CDR2 SVGIG (reference sequence). The CDR3 spans 15 residues. The CDR3 DNA reads TGTGCCTGGAGCCAGAATCTCCACAGGACCGGGGAGCTGTTTTTT. This gives the protein CAWSQNLHRTGELFF.

This clonotype was recorded a few times. V is TRBV6-1 and J is TRBJ1-5; weak D call: TRBD1 (5 bases). Looked up from germline, CDR1 is MNHNS and CDR2 is SASEGT. This CDR3 is built from 15 residues. The V and J ends lost 6 bases and 0 bases respectively, with 12 bases between them. CDR3: CASRTRAYSNQPQHF. For the CDR3, the DNA is TGTGCCAGCAGGACCAGGGCTTATAGCAATCAGCCCCAGCATTTT.

The V call is TRBV20-1, the J call TRBJ2-5; perhaps D is TRBD1 or TRBD2 (5 bases each). The assigned J gene may be wrong: the sequence end matches TRBJ2-1 better. Germline lookup yields CDR1 DFQATT and CDR2 SNEGSKA (reference sequence). The CDR3 sequence is 15 residues long. CDR3 in amino acids: CSARDGGGDQETQFF. The CDR3 DNA reads as TGCAGTGCTAGAGATGGGGGTGGGGACCAAGAGACCCAGTTCTTC.

This chain uses TRBV7-9 with TRBJ2-2, with a weak D call TRBD2 (5 bases). This CDR3 comprises 15 residues. CDR1 SEHNR and CDR2 FQNEAQ come from the germline V gene (reference sequence). Trimming removed 5 bases at V and 3 bases at J, with 13 bases between. CDR3 coding DNA: TGTGCCAGCAGCGGACTCCGGGTGGACACCGGGGAGCTGTTTTTT. Residues: CASSGLRVDTGELFF.

This clonotype was counted between two and nine times. This sequence joins TRBV25-1 and TRBJ1-4; D perhaps matches TRBD1 (5 bases). Trimming cost V 2 bases and J 13 bases, with 11 bases left between them. CDR1 MGHDK and CDR2 SYGVNS come from the germline V gene. There are 12 residues in the CDR3. The CDR3 is CASSEKRGSLFF. The CDR3 nucleotides read TGTGCCAGCAGTGAAAAGAGGGGATCACTGTTTTTT.

This clonotype was counted only a few times. The chain carries TRBV24-1 and TRBJ2-3; possible D gene TRBD1, 5 bases. The CDR3 totals 15 residues. The V end was cut by 3 bases, the J end by 1 base, with 10 bases between. Germline assignment: CDR1 KGHDR and CDR2 SFDVKD. Written as DNA, the CDR3 is TGTGCCACCAGTGATGGCAGGGTGGGCACAGATACGCAGTATTTT. Its protein product is CATSDGRVGTDTQYF.

The rearrangement uses TRBV18 and TRBJ2-1; 10 bases map to TRBD2. The CDR3 is 15 residues long. V shed 2 bases and J 8 bases; nucleotides not matched to a gene: 6. Germline V gives CDR1 KGHSH, CDR2 LQKENI. The CDR3 region has the DNA TGTGCCAGCTCACCATCTAGCGGGAGAGTAGATGAGCAGTTCTTC. Its protein is CASSPSSGRVDEQFF.

Comments on this clonotype: One end of the junction does not line up with germline, which may come from a read error. J is TRBJ1-1 and V is TRBV28, with D possibly matching TRBD1 (5 bases). The CDR3 has 15 amino acids. CDR1 is MDHEN, CDR2 SYDVKM, per germline. The CDR3 bases are TGTACCAGCAGTTCCCGACGGGGCACGAACACTGAAGCTTTCTTT. It encodes CTSSSRRGTNTEAFF.

The chain employs TRBV20-1 and TRBJ2-3; D possibly uses TRBD1 or TRBD2 (6 bases each). There are 14 residues in the CDR3. CDR1 is DFQATT and CDR2 is SNEGSKA in the germline V gene (reference sequence). V lost 1 base to trimming and J lost 4 bases, with 12 bases between them. The CDR3 spells CSARGPGASDTQYF. DNA of the CDR3: TGCAGTGCTAGAGGTCCGGGGGCATCAGATACGCAGTATTTT.

This clonotype has only a few counts. The chain carries TRBV21-1 and TRBJ1-5; TRBD1 reflects the table's D call only, with no check against the DNA. TRBV21-1 is a recognized pseudogene. The CDR3 contains 13 residues. The CDR3 DNA is TGTGCCAGCAGCGGGCATTGGGACATCCCCTGGCATTTT. Translating gives CASSGHWDIPWHF.

J is TRBJ2-1 and V is TRBV20-1, with D tentatively TRBD2 (6 bases). Germline CDR1 reads DFQATT; CDR2 reads SNEGSKA (reference sequence). Trimming pared 3 bases from V and 0 bases from J, leaving 6 bases between. This CDR3 has 13 residues. CDR3 bases: TGCAGTGCTAGGGAGGGCTCCTACAATGAGCAGTTCTTC. Protein: CSAREGSYNEQFF.

J is TRBJ1-5 and V is TRBV11-2, with D tentatively TRBD1 (5 bases). The V and J ends lost 5 bases and 14 bases respectively, with 16 bases between them. Germline V gene data show CDR1 as SGHAT and CDR2 as FQNNGV. The CDR3 runs to 12 residues. The CDR3 DNA reads TGTGCCAGCAGCACCGGGGACCGCCCAAAGCATTTT. Protein: CASSTGDRPKHF.

The J gene is TRBJ2-1, the V gene TRBV20-1; 7 bases are shared with TRBD2. The germline gives CDR1 DFQATT, CDR2 SNEGSKA (reference sequence). The V segment lost 5 bases and the J segment 9 bases; nucleotides outside the gene matches: 10. This CDR3 contains 13 residues. In DNA form, the CDR3 reads TGCAGTGCTGGGGACTATAACCAGAGTGAGCAGTTCTTC. Translating it yields CSAGDYNQSEQFF.

There are a few counts of this clonotype. This chain links TRBV25-1 with TRBJ1-6; D gene ambiguous. V shed 4 bases and J shed 7 bases, with 8 bases lying between them. Germline CDR1 MGHDK, CDR2 SYGVNS. The CDR3 extends over 13 amino acids. The CDR3 DNA is TGTGCCAGCAGTGCCCAACTGAATTCACCCCTCCACTTT. This codes for CASSAQLNSPLHF. The whole variable domain, filled in from reference TRBV25-1 and TRBJ1-6, reads EADIYQTPRYLVIGTGKKITLECSQTMGHDKMYWYQQDPGMELHLIHYSYGVNSTEKGDLSSESTVSRIRTEHFPLTLESARPSHTSQYLCASSAQLNSPLHFGNGTRLTVT.

This clonotype was seen a few times. This chain links TRBV4-2 with TRBJ1-1, with D unresolved. Germline CDR1 reads LGHNA; CDR2 reads YNFKEQ. V lost 0 bases, J lost 10 bases, and 12 bases lay in between. This CDR3 is 13 amino acids long. The CDR3 nucleotides read TGTGCCAGCAGCCAAGAGGGTTTTATTCGAGCTTTCTTT. Its translation is CASSQEGFIRAFF.

CDR3 in amino acids: CASSSGTGRSGELFF. CDR3 DNA: TGCGCCAGCAGCTCAGGGACAGGGAGGTCCGGGGAGCTGTTTTTT. The V gene is TRBV5-1, the J gene TRBJ2-2, with TRBD1 matching 9 bases. This CDR3 is 15 amino acids long. Germline V gene lookup returns CDR1 SGHRS and CDR2 YFSETQ. V shed 3 bases, J shed 6 bases, and the junction held 6 bases outside the gene matches. Combining the CDR3 with reference TRBV5-1 and TRBJ2-2 gives the whole variable domain KAGVTQTPRYLIKTRGQQVTLSCSPISGHRSVSWYQQTPGQGLQFLFEYFSETQRNKGNFPGRFSGRQFSNSRSEMNVSTLELGDSALYLCASSSGTGRSGELFFGEGSRLTVL.

The rearrangement links TRBV7-2 to TRBJ2-3; 10 nucleotides agree with TRBD2. Germline-derived CDR1 and CDR2 are SGHTA and FQGNSA. V trimming: 5 bases; J trimming: 0 bases; junction bases outside the gene matches: 8. This CDR3 is 17 amino acids long. CDR3 nucleotides: TGTGCCAGCAGCCACAAGACTAGCGGGTTGAGCACAGATACGCAGTATTTT. Protein: CASSHKTSGLSTDTQYF.

Here the CDR3 DNA reads TGCAGTGCTAGCAACGCGGGGGGCACAGATACGCAGTATTTT. This codes for CSASNAGGTDTQYF. V is TRBV20-1 and J is TRBJ2-3; the match to TRBD2 covers 7 bases. CDR3 length: 14 residues. Germline lookup yields CDR1 DFQATT and CDR2 SNEGSKA (reference sequence). J lost 1 base, V lost 3 bases, and 4 bases had no gene match.